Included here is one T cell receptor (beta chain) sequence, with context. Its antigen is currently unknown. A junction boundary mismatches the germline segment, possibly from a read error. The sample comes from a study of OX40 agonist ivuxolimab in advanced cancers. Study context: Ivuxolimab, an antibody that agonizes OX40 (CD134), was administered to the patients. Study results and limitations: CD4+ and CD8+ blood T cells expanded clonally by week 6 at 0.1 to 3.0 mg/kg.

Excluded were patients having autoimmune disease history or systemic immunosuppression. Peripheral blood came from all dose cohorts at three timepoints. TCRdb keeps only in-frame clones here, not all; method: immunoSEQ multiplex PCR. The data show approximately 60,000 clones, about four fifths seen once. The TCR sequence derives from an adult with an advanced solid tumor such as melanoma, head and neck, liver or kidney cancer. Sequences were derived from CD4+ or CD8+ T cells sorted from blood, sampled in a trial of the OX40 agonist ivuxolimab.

Here the CDR3 DNA reads TGTGCTAGCAGCTTAGATAGGAACACTGAAGCTTTCTTT. Translated: CASSLDRNTEAFF. The V call is TRBV7-7, the J call TRBJ1-1; D is undetermined. In germline, CDR1 is SSHAT, CDR2 FNYEAQ (reference sequence). The CDR3 has 13 residues.